The 29 T cell receptor beta chains reported below all come from one sample, sequenced in a study of graft-versus-host responses after intestinal transplantation. These receptors have no identified antigens. Clones were read by immunoSEQ multiplex PCR, and TCRdb kept only the in-frame ones, dropping some. The sample holds around 100,000 clones; roughly 87% are singletons and the top ten take over 0.95%. The input for sequencing was unstimulated CD4+ T cells sorted from spleen or lymph node cells, taken before transplant. The source is a human donor who was the organ donor for an intestinal transplant.

This chain connects TRBV5-5 to TRBJ1-6; D is perhaps TRBD1 (6 bases). The CDR3 runs to 15 residues. Deletions cut 0 bases from V and 9 bases from J, with 13 bases between. Germline V gene lookup returns CDR1 SGHKS and CDR2 YYEKEE (reference sequence). CDR3 DNA: TGTGCCAGCAGCTTGGACGGGGGCGGGAGTTCACCCCTCCACTTT. This translates into CASSLDGGGSSPLHF.

The J gene is TRBJ2-7, the V gene TRBV2; 11 bases are shared with TRBD1. V shed 6 bases and J 2 bases; nucleotides not matched to a gene: 0. This CDR3 comprises 13 residues. Germline values: CDR1 SNHLY, CDR2 FYNNEI. CDR3 sequence (DNA): TGTGCCAGCAGGGGACAGGGGGCCTACGAGCAGTACTTC. Translation gives CASRGQGAYEQYF.

The chain has TRBV27 and TRBJ2-3; no definite D call. The CDR3 extends over 14 amino acids. V lost 3 bases, J lost 1 base, and 8 bases lay in between. Germline V gene data show CDR1 as MNHEY and CDR2 as SMNVEV (reference sequence). CDR3 coding DNA: TGTGCCAGCAGTTTTATATCACGCACAGATACGCAGTATTTT. It encodes CASSFISRTDTQYF.

The V call is TRBV6-1, the J call TRBJ1-1; D gene unclear. This CDR3 is built from 12 residues. Germline V gene lookup returns CDR1 MNHNS and CDR2 SASEGT. Trimming cost V 7 bases and J 7 bases, with 13 bases left between them. CDR3 DNA sequence: TGTGCCAGCATTTATACGGGGAGTGAAGCTTTCTTT. Protein: CASIYTGSEAFF.

This sequence joins TRBV6-1 and TRBJ2-1, with 12 positions matching TRBD2. The CDR3 is 14 amino acids. V shed 6 bases, J shed 9 bases, and the junction held 6 bases outside the gene matches. Germline lookup yields CDR1 MNHNS and CDR2 SASEGT. The CDR3 region has the DNA TGTGCCAGCAGGACTAGCGGGGGCCTCATTGAGCAGTTCTTC. Amino acids: CASRTSGGLIEQFF.

The J gene is TRBJ1-4, the V gene TRBV7-8, with TRBD1 matching 9 bases. Germline trimming cut 5 bases from V and 0 bases from J; bases unmatched to any gene: 7. Per the germline V gene, CDR1 is SGHVS and CDR2 is FQNEAQ. The CDR3 totals 17 residues. This chain's CDR3 is CASSISTGGATNEKLFF. CDR3 bases: TGTGCCAGCAGCATATCCACAGGGGGCGCAACTAATGAAAAACTGTTTTTT. Variable domain in full (rest from reference TRBV7-8 and TRBJ1-4): GAGVSQSPRYKVAKRGQDVALRCDPISGHVSLFWYQQALGQGPEFLTYFQNEAQLDKSGLPSDRFFAERPEGSVSTLKIQRTQQEDSAVYLCASSISTGGATNEKLFFGSGTQLSVL.

This clone came up a few times. The chain couples TRBV5-1 to TRBJ1-5; D possibly corresponds to TRBD1 (6 bases). The ends were cut back, 0 bases at V and 7 bases at J, with 14 bases in the middle. CDR1 is SGHRS and CDR2 is YFSETQ in the germline V gene. The CDR3 loop spans 15 amino acids. The CDR3 loop is CASSLEGEWGQPQHF. The CDR3 bases are TGCGCCAGCAGCTTGGAGGGGGAATGGGGGCAGCCCCAGCATTTT.

The rearrangement joins TRBV5-4 to TRBJ1-1; D may be TRBD1 (6 bases). Germline V gene sequence: CDR1 SGHNT, CDR2 YYREEE (reference sequence). The CDR3 has 17 amino acids. With 6 bases removed from V and 3 bases from J, the gap between germline ends came to 24 bases. The CDR3 region is CASKTSRREGGDTEAFF. CDR3 in DNA: TGTGCCAGCAAAACTTCTCGGCGGGAGGGGGGAGACACTGAAGCTTTCTTT. Variable domain in full (rest from reference TRBV5-4 and TRBJ1-1): ETGVTQSPTHLIKTRGQQVTLRCSSQSGHNTVSWYQQALGQGPQFIFQYYREEENGRGNFPPRFSGLQFPNYSSELNVNALELDDSALYLCASKTSRREGGDTEAFFGQGTRLTVV.

The chain carries TRBV5-1 and TRBJ2-1; TRBD1 matches at 10 bases. J gave up 3 bases and V 5 bases, and 8 bases lay outside the gene matches. CDR1 SGHRS and CDR2 YFSETQ come from the germline V gene. The CDR3 totals 16 residues. For the CDR3, the DNA is TGCGCCAGCAGGGCCGGGACAGGGGAATTCTACAATGAGCAGTTCTTC. Residues: CASRAGTGEFYNEQFF.

This chain joins TRBV15 and TRBJ2-1; 8 bases line up with TRBD1. The CDR3 has 13 residues. The V gene's germline CDR1 is LNHNV and CDR2 YYDKDF (reference sequence). V gave up 7 bases and J gave up 10 bases; unmatched junction bases: 9. CDR3 coding DNA: TGTGCCACCAATCAGGACAGGGTAGGGGAGCAGTTCTTC. This gives the protein CATNQDRVGEQFF. Full variable domain (missing parts from reference TRBV15 and TRBJ2-1): DAMVIQNPRYQVTQFGKPVTLSCSQTLNHNVMYWYQQKSSQAPKLLFHYYDKDFNNEADTPDNFQSRRPNTSFCFLDIRSPGLGDTAMYLCATNQDRVGEQFFGPGTRLTVL.

The genes are TRBV2 and TRBJ2-7; a possible D gene is TRBD1 (6 bases). This CDR3 comprises 13 residues. Germline CDR1 is SNHLY and CDR2 is FYNNEI. The V gene lost 6 bases and the J gene lost 4 bases, with 13 bases spanning the gap. CDR3 nucleotides: TGTGCCAGCAGAGCTTGGACAGATTACGAGCAGTACTTC. Amino acid sequence: CASRAWTDYEQYF.

The chain joins TRBV20-1 to TRBJ1-2; D remains ambiguous. Germline assignment: CDR1 DFQATT and CDR2 SNEGSKA (reference sequence). V was trimmed by 8 bases and J by 4 bases, leaving 11 bases between them. The CDR3 spans 11 residues. The CDR3 sequence: CSSQSGYGYTF. The CDR3 DNA follows: TGCAGTAGCCAGTCAGGCTATGGCTACACCTTC.

The chain carries TRBV7-2 and TRBJ2-1; 9 bases are shared with TRBD2. CDR3 length: 15 amino acids. Germline V gene sequence: CDR1 SGHTA, CDR2 FQGNSA. Trimming at V came to 5 bases and at J to 8 bases, leaving 10 bases not matched to a gene. The CDR3 protein is CASSISGGGVYEQFF. In DNA, the CDR3 is TGTGCCAGCAGCATTAGCGGGGGTGGAGTGTATGAGCAGTTCTTC.

The chain carries TRBV19 and TRBJ1-5, with D uncertain. The CDR3 length is 15 residues. Germline lookup yields CDR1 LNHDA and CDR2 SQIVND (reference sequence). V lost 4 bases, J lost 4 bases, and 14 bases lay in between. The CDR3 region has the DNA TGTGCCAGTAGTACGATATATGAAGGGAATCAGCCCCAGCATTTT. It encodes CASSTIYEGNQPQHF.

The rearrangement links TRBV30 to TRBJ1-1; possibly TRBD1 for D (5 bases). Trimming left V 2 bases short and J 6 bases short, with 16 bases between. Germline CDR1 GTSNPN, CDR2 SVGIG (reference sequence). CDR3 length: 14 amino acids. CDR3 amino acids: CAWSIRDGRAEAFF. CDR3 in DNA: TGTGCCTGGAGTATAAGGGACGGGAGGGCTGAAGCTTTCTTT.

The chain joins TRBV5-1 to TRBJ2-7; D is uncertain. Germline V lookup: CDR1 SGHRS, CDR2 YFSETQ. Trimming left V 2 bases short and J 0 bases short, with 12 bases between. The CDR3 length is 15 residues. The CDR3 sequence is CASSFNPGFSYEQYF. The CDR3, as DNA: TGCGCCAGCAGCTTCAATCCAGGTTTCTCCTACGAGCAGTACTTC.

This chain joins TRBV19 and TRBJ1-5; 9 positions match TRBD1. With 5 bases clipped from V and 7 bases from J, the junction kept 9 bases outside the gene matches. The germline V gene encodes CDR1 LNHDA and CDR2 SQIVND (reference sequence). The CDR3 runs 15 residues. The CDR3 DNA is TGTGCCAGTAGTCCCCAGACAGGGGGAAACCAGCCCCAGCATTTT. As protein: CASSPQTGGNQPQHF.

J is TRBJ2-1 and V is TRBV10-1; TRBD2 aligns across 7 bases. With V trimmed by 4 bases and J by 2 bases, 5 bases remained unmatched. Germline-derived CDR1 and CDR2 are WNHNN and SYGVQD (reference sequence). This CDR3 is built from 15 residues. The CDR3 DNA is TGCGCCAGCAGTGTAGAAGCGGGACCCTACAATGAGCAGTTCTTC. It codes for CASSVEAGPYNEQFF.

The genes are TRBV7-9 and TRBJ1-1; 8 bases match TRBD1. Germline values: CDR1 SEHNR, CDR2 FQNEAQ (reference sequence). Trimming took 3 bases from V and 9 from J; bases not matched to a gene: 12. The CDR3 spans 15 residues. The CDR3 region has the DNA TGTGCCAGCAGCTTCACCGGGACAGGCCTTTCTCAAGCTTTCTTT. This encodes CASSFTGTGLSQAFF.

V usage is TRBV27 and J usage is TRBJ2-5; 8 nucleotides line up with TRBD1. Looked up from germline, CDR1 is MNHEY and CDR2 is SMNVEV (reference sequence). With 3 bases clipped from V and 5 bases from J, the junction kept 5 bases outside the gene matches. The CDR3 extends over 14 amino acids. CDR3: CASSFRGRQETQYF. DNA for the CDR3: TGTGCCAGCAGTTTCAGGGGGCGTCAGGAGACCCAGTACTTC.

The chain has TRBV19 and TRBJ2-7, with TRBD1 matching over 7 bases. Trimming cost V 3 bases and J 6 bases; bases outside gene matches: 11. Per germline, CDR1 LNHDA and CDR2 SQIVND (reference sequence). The CDR3 runs 15 residues. The CDR3 nucleotides read TGTGCCAGTAGTATTACAGGGACAGCAGTCCCCGAGCAGTACTTC. Its protein is CASSITGTAVPEQYF.

This clone has just a few counts. The chain carries TRBV7-9 and TRBJ2-6; D is uncertain. Germline assignment: CDR1 SEHNR and CDR2 FQNEAQ (reference sequence). Deletions cut 10 bases from V and 0 bases from J, with 1 base between. The CDR3 has 11 residues. CDR3 loop: CANSGANVLTF. The DNA for the CDR3 is TGTGCCAACTCTGGGGCCAACGTCCTGACTTTC. The whole variable domain, filled in from reference TRBV7-9 and TRBJ2-6, reads DTGVSQNPRHKITKRGQNVTFRCDPISEHNRLYWYRQTLGQGPEFLTYFQNEAQLEKSRLLSDRFSAERPKGSFSTLEIQRTEQGDSAMYLCANSGANVLTFGAGSRLTVL.

The V and J genes are TRBV5-4 and TRBJ1-5, with TRBD1 as a possible D gene (5 bases). V dropped 0 bases and J dropped 4 bases, with 11 bases sitting between them. The germline V gene has CDR1 SGHNT and CDR2 YYREEE (reference sequence). There are 15 residues in the CDR3. CDR3 nucleotides: TGTGCCAGCAGCTTGGGGGGCGGTCTAAATCAGCCCCAGCATTTT. It translates to CASSLGGGLNQPQHF.

V is TRBV7-2 and J is TRBJ2-3; TRBD1 might be the D (7 bases). Trimming took off 1 base at V and 4 bases at J, with 15 bases between the two ends. This CDR3 comprises 16 residues. Germline V gene sequence: CDR1 SGHTA, CDR2 FQGNSA. CDR3 DNA: TGTGCCAGCAGCTTAGGGTTGGTCAGGGGGGCAGATACGCAGTATTTT. Amino acid sequence: CASSLGLVRGADTQYF.

The chain recombines TRBV28 with TRBJ2-3; 8 bases line up with TRBD2. CDR1 is MDHEN, CDR2 SYDVKM, per germline. The CDR3 is made up of 14 amino acids. V was pared by 5 bases and J by 5 bases, with 6 bases of the junction left unmatched. The CDR3 here is CASSSGSAQDTQYF. In nucleotides, the CDR3 is TGTGCCAGCAGTAGCGGGAGCGCACAAGATACGCAGTATTTT.

The chain carries TRBV5-1 and TRBJ2-7; 8 nucleotides match TRBD1. This CDR3 comprises 20 residues. The ends lost 1 base at V and 2 bases at J; junction bases unmatched: 20. CDR1 is SGHRS, CDR2 YFSETQ, per germline. Written as DNA, the CDR3 is TGCGCCAGCAGCTTGCCGGGTGACCGTAACGTGGACAGGGCAGCCTACGAGCAGTACTTC. This gives the protein CASSLPGDRNVDRAAYEQYF.

The J gene is TRBJ2-3, the V gene TRBV5-8; 11 bases map to TRBD1. The ends lost 4 bases at V and 6 bases at J; junction bases unmatched: 4. CDR3 size: 14 residues. CDR1 is SGHTS, CDR2 YDEGEE, per germline. CDR3 in amino acids: CASSPGQGADTQYF. The CDR3 DNA sequence: TGTGCCAGCAGCCCTGGACAGGGGGCGGATACGCAGTATTTT. The variable domain in full, completed from reference TRBV5-8 and TRBJ2-3, reads EAGVTQSPTHLIKTRGQQATLRCSPISGHTSVYWYQQALGLGLQFLLWYDEGEERNRGNFPPRFSGRQFPNYSSELNVNALELEDSALYLCASSPGQGADTQYFGPGTRLTVL.

The chain is built from TRBV4-2 and TRBJ2-7; tentatively, D is TRBD1 or TRBD2 (5 bases each). The length of the CDR3 is 13 residues. V lost 4 bases to trimming and J lost 2 bases, with 9 bases between them. Germline V lookup: CDR1 LGHNA, CDR2 YNFKEQ. DNA of the CDR3: TGTGCCAGCAGCCGGGACCAAACCTACGAGCAGTACTTC. As protein: CASSRDQTYEQYF.

This chain uses TRBV11-2 with TRBJ1-6; D is ambiguous. The length of the CDR3 is 14 residues. Germline V gives CDR1 SGHAT, CDR2 FQNNGV. V dropped 7 bases and J dropped 0 bases, with 7 bases sitting between them. CDR3 in DNA: TGTGCCAGCACCCTAAGCTCCTATAATTCACCCCTCCACTTT. Residues: CASTLSSYNSPLHF. The variable domain in full, completed from reference TRBV11-2 and TRBJ1-6, reads EAGVAQSPRYKIIEKRQSVAFWCNPISGHATLYWYQQILGQGPKLLIQFQNNGVVDDSQLPKDRFSAERLKGVDSTLKIQPAKLEDSAVYLCASTLSSYNSPLHFGNGTRLTVT.